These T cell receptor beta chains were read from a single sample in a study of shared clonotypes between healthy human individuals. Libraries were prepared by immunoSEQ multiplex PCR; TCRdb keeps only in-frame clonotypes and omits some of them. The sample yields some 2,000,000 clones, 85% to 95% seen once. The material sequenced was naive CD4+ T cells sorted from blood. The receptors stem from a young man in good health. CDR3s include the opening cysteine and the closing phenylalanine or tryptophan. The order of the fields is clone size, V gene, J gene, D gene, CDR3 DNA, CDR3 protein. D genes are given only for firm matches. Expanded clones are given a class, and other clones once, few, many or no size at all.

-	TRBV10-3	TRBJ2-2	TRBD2	TGTGCCATCATGGGGGGGACCTACACCGGGGAGCTGTTTTTT	CAIMGGTYTGELFF
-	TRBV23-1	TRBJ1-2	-	TGCGCCAGCAGTCAGGCCTCTAAGGGGGACTATGGCTACACCTTC	CASSQASKGDYGYTF
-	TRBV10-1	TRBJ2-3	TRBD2	TGCGCCAGCAGTGGATCAACACGGACTAGCGGGGAGGCAGATACGCAGTATTTT	CASSGSTRTSGEADTQYF
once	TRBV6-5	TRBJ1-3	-	TGTGCCAGCAGTCCAACAGCTTCCTCTGGAAACACCATATATTTT	CASSPTASSGNTIYF
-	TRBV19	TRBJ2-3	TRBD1	TGTGCCAGTACCCCATCGGACAGGCACACAGATACGCAGTATTTT	CASTPSDRHTDTQYF
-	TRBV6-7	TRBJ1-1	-	TGTGCCAGCAGTTTTTCCCAGGGGAGGACTGAAGCTTTCTTT	CASSFSQGRTEAFF
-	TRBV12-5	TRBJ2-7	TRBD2	TGTGCTAGTGGTTTGGTAGGACTAGCGGGACCTCTCTTC	CASGLVGLAGPLF
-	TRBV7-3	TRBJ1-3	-	TGTGCCAGCAGCTCCTCGAGTGGAAACACCATATATTTT	CASSSSSGNTIYF
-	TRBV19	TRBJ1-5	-	TGTGCCAGCACGCCGAGAGGGTTTGGCGATCAGCCCCAGCATTTT	CASTPRGFGDQPQHF
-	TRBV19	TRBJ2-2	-	TGTGCCAGTATACCCGGACAGTTGAACACCGGGGAGCTGTTTTTT	CASIPGQLNTGELFF
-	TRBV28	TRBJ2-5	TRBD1	TGTGCCAGCAGTTCAATAGACCGGGACAGACAAGAGACCCAGTACTTC	CASSSIDRDRQETQYF
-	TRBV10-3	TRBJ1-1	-	TGTGCCATCAGTGAGTTGGGGGGATCCACTGAAGCTTTCTTT	CAISELGGSTEAFF
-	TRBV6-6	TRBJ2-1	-	TGTGCCAGCAGTTCCGCGGGGGCGCACCCGGGCAATGAGCAGTTCTTC	CASSSAGAHPGNEQFF
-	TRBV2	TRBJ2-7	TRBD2	TGTGCCAGCAGCTCCCTCGGGGGGGTGTACGAGCAGTACTTC	CASSSLGGVYEQYF
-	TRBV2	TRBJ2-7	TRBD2	TGTGCCAGCAGTAGGGCTAGCGGAGCCTACGAGCAGTACTTC	CASSRASGAYEQYF